This T cell receptor beta chain was captured by sequencing in a study of T-cell reconstitution after alpha-beta-depleted transplantation in children. V was clipped by 5 bases and J by 2 bases, with 7 bases between them. Germline CDR1 reads SNHLY; CDR2 reads FYNNEI. This CDR3 spans 12 amino acids. This sample's TCRbeta library carried unique molecular identifier barcodes. Using its own MiXCR run on the PCR reads, TCRdb lists one record per CDR3 protein. The repertoire holds roughly 400,000 distinct CDR3 sequences, roughly 22% seen once, with around 4% in the top ten. The material sequenced was PBMCs from the stem cell graft donor, taken from the stem cell graft. This chain joins TRBV2 and TRBJ2-7; D remains unclear. This receptor was obtained from a human donor who donated a stem cell graft to a child with acute myeloid leukemia. CDR3 in amino acids: CASSFETYEQYF. The CDR3 region has the DNA TGTGCCAGCAGTTTTGAGACCTACGAGCAGTACTTC.